This passage covers 3 T cell receptor beta chains from one sample sequenced in a study of a mutant IDH1 vaccine in newly diagnosed glioma. The assay was immunoSEQ multiplex PCR, and TCRdb's table has in-frame clones only and misses some. The table lists over 30,000 clones, about 83% of them singletons. The time point here: week 47, end of study. Every single dose of the vaccine, 300 ug of mutant IDH1 20-mer peptide, came with topical imiquimod. These receptors have no known antigen. The material sequenced was PBMCs, taken from a glioma patient whose treatment included an IDH1 peptide vaccine. Receptors were obtained from a woman aged 25 to 39 with glioma.

The V and J genes are TRBV4-1 and TRBJ1-2; D call uncertain. Between the trimmed V and J ends, which lost 3 bases and 4 bases, there was a span of 9 bases. Per the germline V gene, CDR1 is MGHRA and CDR2 is YSYEKL. This CDR3 spans 13 amino acids. CDR3 sequence: CASSQRSGYGYTF. The CDR3 DNA follows: TGCGCCAGCAGCCAGAGATCGGGCTATGGCTACACCTTC.

This rearrangement joins TRBV7-9 to TRBJ1-1; D call uncertain. V lost 1 base, J lost 7 bases, and 4 bases lay in between. Germline V lookup: CDR1 SEHNR, CDR2 FQNEAQ (reference sequence). CDR3 size: 11 residues. This CDR3 reads CASSLVLEAFF. DNA for the CDR3: TGTGCCAGCAGCTTAGTTCTTGAAGCTTTCTTT.

The chain joins TRBV4-2 to TRBJ2-5, with 12 bases matching TRBD2. After removal of 1 base from V and 3 bases from J, the junction contained 6 bases not matched to a gene. The CDR3 extends over 17 amino acids. CDR1 is LGHNA, CDR2 YNFKEQ, per germline. This CDR3 is CASSQGGTSGLEETQYF. CDR3 nucleotide sequence: TGTGCCAGCAGCCAAGGCGGGACTAGCGGGCTTGAAGAGACCCAGTACTTC.